The 15 T cell receptor beta chains given below trace back to one sample, sequenced in a study of CD8 T cells in Susac syndrome. Random hexamers were used to reverse transcribe an amount of roughly 0.45 to 1 ug RNA. TCRdb passed the immunoSEQ multiplex PCR reads through MiXCR, listing each CDR3 protein once. The table records 100,000 to 150,000 distinct CDR3 sequences, 93% of them present only once. The sequencing input was CD8+ T cells from PBMCs. These receptors came from a human donor with multiple sclerosis.

The chain has TRBV7-8 and TRBJ2-1, with 9 bases aligning to TRBD2. This CDR3 region has 16 residues. Per the germline V gene, CDR1 is SGHVS and CDR2 is FQNEAQ. J gave up 9 bases and V 1 base, and 10 bases lay outside the gene matches. The chain's CDR3 is CASSLESSGVRGEQFF. In DNA form, the CDR3 reads TGTGCCAGCAGCTTAGAGTCTAGCGGGGTCAGGGGTGAGCAGTTCTTC.

This chain links TRBV15 with TRBJ1-4, with 7 nucleotides matching TRBD1. CDR1 and CDR2 from the germline V gene are LNHNV and YYDKDF (reference sequence). The CDR3 contains 15 residues. V lost 1 base, J lost 7 bases, and 6 bases stayed unmatched. CDR3 sequence (DNA): TGTGCCACCAGCAGAGTAAAACAGGGGTCTGAAAAACTGTTTTTT. It translates to CATSRVKQGSEKLFF.

The chain's CDR3 is CATSRDLDYEQYV. In DNA form, the CDR3 reads TGTGCCACCAGCAGAGATCTGGACTACGAGCAGTACGTC. The V call is TRBV15, the J call TRBJ2-7; D is unresolved. CDR3 length: 13 amino acids. From germline, CDR1 is LNHNV and CDR2 YYDKDF (reference sequence). V was trimmed by 0 bases and J by 3 bases, leaving 6 bases between them.

This chain links TRBV4-1 with TRBJ2-5; 7 positions match TRBD2. The CDR3 consists of 12 residues. V shed 4 bases, J shed 4 bases, and the junction held 0 bases outside the gene matches. Germline values: CDR1 MGHRA, CDR2 YSYEKL. The CDR3 here is CASSREGETQYF. CDR3 DNA sequence: TGCGCCAGCAGCCGGGAGGGAGAGACCCAGTACTTC.

This clonotype was found a few times. V gene TRBV7-2 combines with J gene TRBJ1-1, with a weak D call TRBD1 (6 bases). V lost 1 base and J 5 bases, leaving 11 bases between the germline ends. The CDR3 length is 14 residues. Per germline, CDR1 SGHTA and CDR2 FQGNSA. This chain's CDR3 is CASSLGGRGTEAFF. CDR3 sequence (DNA): TGTGCCAGCAGCTTAGGGGGGAGGGGGACTGAAGCTTTCTTT.

V is TRBV18 and J is TRBJ2-2; D uncertain. There are 14 residues in the CDR3. V dropped 1 base and J dropped 5 bases, with 8 bases sitting between them. Germline values: CDR1 KGHSH, CDR2 LQKENI. The DNA of the CDR3 is TGTGCCAGCTCACCACAGGGTAGGACCGGGGAGCTGTTTTTT. It specifies CASSPQGRTGELFF.

J is TRBJ1-1 and V is TRBV2; perhaps TRBD1 as D (6 bases). CDR3 length: 11 residues. CDR1 is SNHLY and CDR2 is FYNNEI in the germline V gene. The CDR3 here is CARGPNTEAFF. The DNA of the CDR3 is TGTGCGCGGGGGCCGAACACTGAAGCTTTCTTT. The whole variable domain, remainder taken from reference TRBV2 and TRBJ1-1, is EPEVTQTPSHQVTQMGQEVILRCVPISNHLYFYWYRQILGQKVEFLVSFYNNEISEKSEIFDDQFSVERPDGSNFTLKIRSTKLEDSAMYFCARGPNTEAFFGQGTRLTVV.

The chain uses TRBV6-5 and TRBJ2-5; TRBD1 matches 7 bases. The V gene end was trimmed by 0 bases and the J gene end by 3 bases; junction bases not matched to a gene: 10. This CDR3 region has 17 residues. The germline gives CDR1 MNHEY, CDR2 SVGAGI. This CDR3 reads CASSYSRDRAAEETQYF. As DNA, the CDR3 is TGTGCCAGCAGTTACTCGAGAGACAGGGCGGCGGAAGAGACCCAGTACTTC.

The chain links TRBV12-3 or TRBV12-4 to TRBJ2-1; D may match TRBD1 or TRBD2 (6 bases each). The DNA matches TRBJ2-7 better at its end, which makes the J call doubtful. The CDR3 totals 15 residues. CDR3 residues: CASSLGSGGFSEQYF. The CDR3 region has the DNA TGTGCCAGCAGTTTAGGGTCCGGGGGCTTCTCCGAGCAGTACTTC.

This chain joins TRBV30 and TRBJ2-4, with 11 bases that match TRBD2. With 2 bases clipped from V and 3 bases from J, the junction kept 6 bases outside the gene matches. Germline loops: CDR1 GTSNPN, CDR2 SVGIG (reference sequence). This CDR3 has 16 residues. The CDR3 nucleotides are TGTGCCTGGAGTTCGACTAGCGGGGAAGGCAAAAACATTCAGTACTTC. As protein: CAWSSTSGEGKNIQYF.

A word on this clonotype: Without the conserved terminal phenylalanine or tryptophan, this CDR3 likely stems from a read error. The V gene is TRBV15, the J gene TRBJ1-6; D unresolved. With 3 bases removed from V and 0 bases from J, the gap between germline ends came to 12 bases. Germline lookup yields CDR1 LNHNV and CDR2 YYDKDF (reference sequence). The CDR3 extends over 17 amino acids. The CDR3 DNA follows: TGTGCCACCAGCAGGGCAGGTCCTAGCTCCTATAATTCACCCCTCCACCTT. This gives the protein CATSRAGPSSYNSPLHL.

This chain uses TRBV30 with TRBJ2-1, with 10 bases that match TRBD2. From germline, CDR1 is GTSNPN and CDR2 SVGIG (reference sequence). The CDR3 covers 13 residues. Germline trimming cut 2 bases from V and 12 bases from J; bases unmatched to any gene: 7. CDR3 nucleotides: TGTGCCTGGAGTCTAGCGGGAGCGCCCCGGCAGTTCTTC. Encoded protein: CAWSLAGAPRQFF.

The chain recombines TRBV6-1 with TRBJ2-7; 11 bases align to TRBD2. From germline, CDR1 is MNHNS and CDR2 SASEGT. V lost 6 bases and J lost 2; bases outside the gene matches: 9. The CDR3 contains 16 residues. The CDR3 region is CASSPHSGRVPYEQYV. CDR3 nucleotides: TGTGCCAGCAGCCCACATAGCGGGAGGGTTCCCTACGAGCAGTACGTC.

The V call is TRBV27, the J call TRBJ2-7, with TRBD2 matching 8 bases. V lost 3 bases and J lost 6; bases outside the gene matches: 10. Per the germline V gene, CDR1 is MNHEY and CDR2 is SMNVEV (reference sequence). The CDR3 sequence is 15 residues long. As DNA, the CDR3 is TGTGCCAGCAGTTTTAGTCGGGAGGGCCCCGCCGAGCAGTACGTC. It specifies CASSFSREGPAEQYV.

The chain carries TRBV16 and TRBJ2-5, with D possibly TRBD2 on 6 matching bases. The CDR3 is 15 residues long. From germline, CDR1 is KGHSY and CDR2 FQNENV. V lost 7 bases and J 4 bases, leaving 19 bases between the germline ends. CDR3 sequence: CASTQSGTSGETQYF. DNA of the CDR3: TGTGCCAGCACCCAGAGTGGGACTTCGGGAGAGACCCAGTACTTC.